This TCR beta chain was observed in a study of blood T cells in healthy people across ages. A second PCR of about 6 to 11 cycles used a sample-barcoded 5' primer and a J-beta primer mix. Sequencing of every sample gave 3 million or more CDR3-containing paired-end reads. TCRdb reanalysed the 5' RACE reads using MiXCR and keeps one entry per CDR3 protein. The sample holds 1,100,000 or so distinct CDR3 sequences, more than 35% seen once. In germline, CDR1 is MNHEY, CDR2 SVGAGI. The CDR3 contains 13 residues. The gene calls are TRBV6-5 and TRBJ2-4; TRBD1 matches 10 bases. Judging by the DNA end, TRBJ2-7 fits better; the J call may be wrong. The receptor comes from a woman aged 55-70 years in good health. Sample: blood. The CDR3 reads CASTTGQGVEQYF. The CDR3 DNA sequence: TGTGCCAGCACCACTGGACAGGGGGTCGAGCAGTACTTC.